A selection of T cell receptor beta chains follows, all from one sample in a study of OX40 agonist ivuxolimab in advanced cancers. The assay was immunoSEQ multiplex PCR, and TCRdb's table has in-frame clones only and misses some. The data show fewer than 80,000 clones, roughly 80% seen once. This sample comprised CD4+ or CD8+ T cells sorted from blood, obtained in a trial of the OX40 agonist ivuxolimab. Receptors were obtained from an adult with an advanced solid tumor such as melanoma, head and neck, liver or kidney cancer. Each CDR3 is given with its conserved first and last residue. The D gene is left open where the match is weak. Expanded clones are given a class, and other clones once, few, many or no size at all.

v_call,clone_size,j_call,d_call,cdr3_nt,cdr3_aa
TRBV5-4,medium-sized,TRBJ1-2,-,TGTGCCAGCAGCTTGGATTTGGAACGGGCTAACTATGGCTACACCTTC,CASSLDLERANYGYTF
TRBV28,-,TRBJ2-1,TRBD2,TGTGCCAGCAGTCCCTCCGGGGGGGGAACTCGGAATGAGCAGTTCTTC,CASSPSGGGTRNEQFF
TRBV7-2,-,TRBJ2-5,-,TGTGCCAGCAGCGCCAGAGGGGCTGAGACCCAGTACTTC,CASSARGAETQYF
TRBV5-1,-,TRBJ2-3,-,TGCGCCAGCAGCTTGGAGACTAGAGGCACAGATACGCAGTATTTT,CASSLETRGTDTQYF
TRBV30,few,TRBJ1-6,TRBD1,TGTGCCTGGAGCCCGGGACAGGGGCTTGGCTCCTATAATTCACCCCTCCACTTT,CAWSPGQGLGSYNSPLHF
TRBV28,once,TRBJ1-2,TRBD1,TGTGCCAGCAGTCGACAGGGGACAATAGCAGGAGGCTACACCTTC,CASSRQGTIAGGYTF
TRBV7-2,-,TRBJ2-5,-,TGTGCCAGCAGCTTAGCTGTGCGGGAGACCCAGTACTTC,CASSLAVRETQYF
TRBV5-1,-,TRBJ2-6,-,TGCGCCAGCAGCCTAAGAGCCAGCGGGGCCAACGTCCTGACTTTC,CASSLRASGANVLTF
TRBV7-9,-,TRBJ1-6,-,TGTGCCAGCAGCTACCGGTCGACAGTAACCATTGGGGCACCCCTCCACTTT,CASSYRSTVTIGAPLHF
TRBV5-1,-,TRBJ2-1,-,TGCGCCAGCAGCTTGGGGGCGGCCGACTACAATGAGCAGTTCTTC,CASSLGAADYNEQFF
TRBV7-3,-,TRBJ2-3,TRBD1,TGTGCCAGCAGCATAAGACAGGGTGAACGGTATTTT,CASSIRQGERYF
TRBV6-5,-,TRBJ1-2,TRBD1,TGTGCCAGCAGTTCCCCTACCGGGACAGCGGAAGGCTACACCTTC,CASSSPTGTAEGYTF
TRBV6-1,-,TRBJ1-2,TRBD1,TGTGCCAGCAGTGGGGCCGGGACAGGGGAGAACTATGGCTACACCTTC,CASSGAGTGENYGYTF
TRBV28,-,TRBJ1-1,-,TGTGCCAGCAGTTCTCCGGAAGCCCTTTCTTTCTTT,CASSSPEALSFF
TRBV5-1,-,TRBJ2-7,TRBD1,TGCGCCAGCAGTTGGACCTACAGGGGGTTCAACGAGCAGTACTTC,CASSWTYRGFNEQYF
TRBV6-6,-,TRBJ2-3,-,TGTGCCAGCAGTTACGGGTCGCAGGCAGATACGCAGTATTTT,CASSYGSQADTQYF
TRBV28,-,TRBJ2-3,-,TGTGCCAGCGGCGATCCGGGGGCCGTTTCTGCGGGAGATACGCAGTATTTT,CASGDPGAVSAGDTQYF
TRBV5-8,-,TRBJ2-3,-,TGTGCCAGCAGCCGGGGTTTTGGGTCTAGCACAGATACGCAGTATTTT,CASSRGFGSSTDTQYF
TRBV27,-,TRBJ2-2,-,TGTGCCAGCAGTTTACCCGGGGCGGGCACCGGGGAGCTGTTTTTT,CASSLPGAGTGELFF
TRBV5-1,-,TRBJ2-3,-,TGCGCCAGCAGCCCCGGAACTAGTTTAAGTGTCCCAGATACGCAGTATTTT,CASSPGTSLSVPDTQYF
TRBV6-1,-,TRBJ2-1,TRBD2,TGTGCCAGCAGGGCTAGCGGGGGGGCTTACAATGAGCAGTTCTTC,CASRASGGAYNEQFF
TRBV6-4,-,TRBJ2-3,TRBD2,TGTGCCAGCAGCTATAGCGGGGACTCAGATACGCAGTATTTT,CASSYSGDSDTQYF
TRBV28,few,TRBJ1-2,TRBD1,TGTGCCAGCACTCCCCAGGGGGCGGGTAACTATGGCTACACCTTC,CASTPQGAGNYGYTF
TRBV5-1,-,TRBJ1-2,-,TGCGCCAGCAGCTTGGCGTGGGGATCTCTGGATGGCTACACCTTC,CASSLAWGSLDGYTF
TRBV28,-,TRBJ1-2,TRBD1,TGTGCCAGCAGTTGGCGGGACAGTGGCTACACCTTC,CASSWRDSGYTF
TRBV9,once,TRBJ2-5,TRBD2,TGTGCCAGCAGCGCCATAGCGGGGGCGGCGGAGACCCAGTACTTC,CASSAIAGAAETQYF
TRBV7-8,-,TRBJ1-1,-,TGTGCCAGCAGTCAAACAGGGAGGGGAGCTTTCTTT,CASSQTGRGAFF
TRBV5-4,-,TRBJ1-2,-,TGTGCCAGCAGCTTCTCCTATGGCTACACCTTC,CASSFSYGYTF
TRBV28,-,TRBJ1-5,-,TGTGCCAGCACCTCCGGGGCGCAGCCCCAGCATTTT,CASTSGAQPQHF
TRBV18,-,TRBJ1-2,-,TGTGCCAGCTCCCTTGTGGACGTCCATGGCTACACCTTC,CASSLVDVHGYTF
TRBV5-6,-,TRBJ1-2,-,TGTGCCAGCAGTCCCTACTGGCGTCTTGAGTATGGCTACACCTTC,CASSPYWRLEYGYTF
TRBV9,-,TRBJ2-5,-,TGTGCCAGCAGCGTAGTCGGCCTTGAGGGGGAGACCCAGTACTTC,CASSVVGLEGETQYF
TRBV2,-,TRBJ1-2,-,TGTGCCAGCATCGAAAGGTACAGATCTTCCTATGGCTACACCTTC,CASIERYRSSYGYTF
TRBV18,-,TRBJ2-3,-,TGTGCCAGCTCACCAAGGACGGCGGATACGCAGTATTTT,CASSPRTADTQYF
TRBV28,-,TRBJ1-4,-,TGTGCCAGCAGTTACCCTGCAACTAATGAAAAACTGTTTTTT,CASSYPATNEKLFF
TRBV5-4,-,TRBJ2-3,TRBD2,TGTGCCAGCAGCTTCTTTGCGGGGGGGCCGGACACAGATACGCAGTATTTT,CASSFFAGGPDTDTQYF
TRBV7-2,-,TRBJ2-2,-,TGTGCCAGCAGCCCGACTCCCACCGGGGAGCTGTTTTTT,CASSPTPTGELFF